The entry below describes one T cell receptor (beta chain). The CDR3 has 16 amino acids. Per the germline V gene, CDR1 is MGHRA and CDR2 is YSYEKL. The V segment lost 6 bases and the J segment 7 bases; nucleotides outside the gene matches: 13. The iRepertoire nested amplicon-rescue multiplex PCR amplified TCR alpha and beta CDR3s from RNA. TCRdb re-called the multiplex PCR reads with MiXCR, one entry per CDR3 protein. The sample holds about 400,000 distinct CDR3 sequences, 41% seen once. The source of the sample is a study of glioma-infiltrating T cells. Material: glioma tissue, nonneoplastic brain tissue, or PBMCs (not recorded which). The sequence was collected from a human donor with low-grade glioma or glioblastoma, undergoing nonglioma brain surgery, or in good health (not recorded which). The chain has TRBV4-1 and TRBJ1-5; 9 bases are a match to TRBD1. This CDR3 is CASRQTAGTGFQPQHF. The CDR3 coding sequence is TGCGCCAGCAGACAAACAGCCGGGACAGGGTTCCAGCCCCAGCATTTT.